Reported below is one T cell receptor beta chain. Generated by immunoSEQ multiplex PCR, the TCRdb table keeps only in-frame clones and is missing some. The sample consists of about 100,000 clones, approximately 90% of them appearing once. This record belongs to a study of T cell changes during pregnancy in multiple sclerosis. The CDR3 is 14 amino acids. This TCR derives from a female donor in good health, enrolled as a control in a pregnancy study. The chain uses TRBV21-1 and TRBJ2-2; the table's TRBD2 call for D was not verified on the DNA. TRBV21-1 is designated a pseudogene. Specimen: peripheral blood, collected in the third trimester of pregnancy. The CDR3 sequence: CASRKGRGTGELFF. The CDR3 DNA sequence: TGTGCCAGCAGAAAAGGGAGGGGCACCGGGGAGCTGTTTTTT.